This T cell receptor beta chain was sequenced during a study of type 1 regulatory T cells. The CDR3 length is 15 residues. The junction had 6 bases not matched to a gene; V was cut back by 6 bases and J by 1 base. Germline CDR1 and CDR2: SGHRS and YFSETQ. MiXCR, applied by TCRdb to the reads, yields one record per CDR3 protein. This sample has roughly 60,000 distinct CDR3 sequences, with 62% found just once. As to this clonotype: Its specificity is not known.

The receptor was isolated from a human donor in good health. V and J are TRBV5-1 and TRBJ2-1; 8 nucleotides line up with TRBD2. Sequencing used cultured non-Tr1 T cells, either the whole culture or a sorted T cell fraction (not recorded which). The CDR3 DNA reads TGCGCCAGCAATGGGGCGGGAGGTTCCTACAATGAGCAGTTCTTC. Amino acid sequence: CASNGAGGSYNEQFF.